The entry below describes one T cell receptor (beta chain). This CDR3 is 15 amino acids long. CDR1 is SEHNR, CDR2 FQNEAQ, per germline (reference sequence). With 5 bases removed from V and 5 bases from J, the gap between germline ends came to 18 bases. This specimen belongs to a study of blood T cells in healthy people across ages. Through a sample-barcoded 5' primer and a J-beta primer mix, a second PCR was run for 7 to 11 cycles. In TCRdb, the 5' RACE reads were re-called with MiXCR into one record per CDR3 protein. The data show some 560,000 distinct CDR3 sequences, over 25% seen once. The sample was also linked to a second study, of T cells of mothers and their children.

This rearrangement joins TRBV7-9 to TRBJ2-5, with D tentatively TRBD1 (6 bases). Sample: blood. The clonotype originates from a boy aged 2-15 years in good health. Here the CDR3 reads CASSPPQGRMETQYF. The CDR3 DNA sequence: TGTGCCAGCAGCCCACCCCAGGGGCGAATGGAGACCCAGTACTTC.